The 14 T cell receptor beta chains given below trace back to one sample, sequenced in a study of lymphopenia after photon versus proton radiotherapy. Profiled with immunoSEQ multiplex PCR; TCRdb holds only in-frame clones, not every one. The repertoire has tens of thousands of clones, 75% to 90% of them found once; the top ten carry about 14%. Sequences were derived from peripheral blood, sampled from a patient treated with proton-based radiotherapy. These receptors all come from a woman in her sixties or seventies with pancreatic cancer.

The genes are TRBV19 and TRBJ1-1; 10 bases agree with TRBD1. Germline V CDR1 and CDR2: LNHDA, SQIVND (reference sequence). This CDR3 is built from 13 residues. The J segment lost 8 bases and the V segment lost 6 bases, leaving 6 bases of the junction unmatched. The CDR3 DNA follows: TGTGCCAGTAGATCAGACAGGGGGCACGAAGCTTTCTTT. Its translation: CASRSDRGHEAFF.

This clone was seen once. The rearrangement links TRBV19 to TRBJ2-3, with D possibly TRBD2 on 6 matching bases. CDR1 and CDR2 (germline): LNHDA, SQIVND (reference sequence). V shed 5 bases and J shed 4 bases, with 13 bases lying between them. CDR3 length equals 14 residues. The CDR3 loop is CASSLSGSSDTQYF. The CDR3 DNA reads as TGTGCCAGTAGTTTATCCGGGAGTTCAGATACGCAGTATTTT.

The rearrangement links TRBV28 to TRBJ1-3; 7 bases are shared with TRBD1. Losses at the gene ends were 8 bases for V and 4 bases for J; bases not matched to a gene: 11. Per germline, CDR1 MDHEN and CDR2 SYDVKM. CDR3 size: 15 residues. In DNA, the CDR3 is TGTGCCAGCGTTAGACAGGGAGGTGGAGGAAACACCATATATTTT. It is translated as CASVRQGGGGNTIYF.

Details on this clone: Relative to the germline gene, one junction end is altered; a read error may explain this. The J gene is TRBJ1-3, the V gene TRBV28, with unresolved D. The CDR3 length is 12 residues. Germline loops: CDR1 MDHEN, CDR2 SYDVKM. Written as DNA, the CDR3 is TGTGCCAGCAGTTATCAGGAGGAGGTGCGGTGGTTT. It yields the protein CASSYQEEVRWF.

The J gene is TRBJ2-3, the V gene TRBV4-3; 11 bases agree with TRBD2. V lost 3 bases to trimming and J lost 4 bases; unmatched junction nucleotides: 6. CDR1 is LGHNA, CDR2 YSLEER, per germline. The CDR3 contains 16 residues. CDR3 sequence: CASSQVAGGSADTQYF. CDR3 sequence (DNA): TGCGCCAGCAGCCAGGTAGCGGGAGGGAGCGCAGATACGCAGTATTTT.

The chain is built from TRBV29-1 and TRBJ2-3, with 8 positions matching TRBD2. The CDR3 loop spans 12 amino acids. Germline CDR1 is SQVTM and CDR2 is ANQGSEA. The V and J ends lost 6 bases and 3 bases, in that order; junction bases with no gene match: 2. The CDR3 DNA reads TGCAGCGTAAGCGGGGGTACAGATACGCAGTATTTT. Translated, it gives CSVSGGTDTQYF.

J is TRBJ2-1 and V is TRBV6-5; a possible D gene is TRBD2 (8 bases). This CDR3 has 15 residues. Germline V gene sequence: CDR1 MNHEY, CDR2 SVGAGI. V shed 7 bases and J shed 6 bases, with 19 bases lying between them. The CDR3: CASTGRDSSRNEQFF. DNA for the CDR3: TGTGCCAGCACCGGGAGGGACAGCTCACGCAATGAGCAGTTCTTC.

The V call is TRBV11-2, the J call TRBJ1-6; 8 bases line up with TRBD1. V gave up 5 bases and J gave up 8 bases; unmatched junction bases: 8. Per germline, CDR1 SGHAT and CDR2 FQNNGV. The CDR3 has 15 residues. For the CDR3, the DNA is TGTGCCAGCAGCGGATTTCAGGGGGCTGATTCACCCCTCCACTTT. It encodes CASSGFQGADSPLHF.

This clone is categorized as large (0.1 to 1%). The genes are TRBV7-8 and TRBJ1-4, with a tentative D call TRBD1 (6 bases). The CDR3 runs 15 residues. Germline CDR1 is SGHVS and CDR2 is FQNEAQ. V was trimmed by 0 bases and J by 5 bases, leaving 10 bases between them. The CDR3 DNA reads TGTGCCAGCAGCTTAGCACAGGGTCCCAATGAAAAACTGTTTTTT. Translated: CASSLAQGPNEKLFF.

V is TRBV5-1 and J is TRBJ2-7, with a possible D match to TRBD1 (5 bases). The CDR3 contains 15 residues. The V end was cut by 0 bases, the J end by 3 bases, with 13 bases between. CDR1 is SGHRS, CDR2 YFSETQ, per germline. CDR3 sequence reads: CASSLAGRGGYEQYF. CDR3 in DNA: TGCGCCAGCAGCTTGGCTGGTAGGGGCGGCTACGAGCAGTACTTC.

This chain joins TRBV14 and TRBJ2-5; the match to TRBD2 covers 10 bases. CDR3 size: 16 residues. V was pared by 4 bases and J by 2 bases, with 7 bases of the junction left unmatched. Germline V gene data show CDR1 as SGHDN and CDR2 as FVKESK. CDR3 residues: CASSLLAGEGQETQYF. In DNA, the CDR3 is TGTGCCAGCAGCCTCCTAGCGGGAGAGGGGCAAGAGACCCAGTACTTC.

The V gene is TRBV6-6, the J gene TRBJ1-6; TRBD1 aligns across 7 bases. Germline V gene lookup returns CDR1 MNHNY and CDR2 SVGAGI (reference sequence). Unmatched junction bases numbered 7, after V lost 6 bases and J lost 8 bases. CDR3 size: 14 residues. CDR3 coding DNA: TGTGCCAGCAGCCCGGGACAGTCGGATTCACCCCTCCACTTT. This codes for CASSPGQSDSPLHF.

This sequence joins TRBV7-2 and TRBJ2-2; D is perhaps TRBD2 (5 bases). This CDR3 comprises 17 residues. Trimming took 2 bases from V and 4 from J, leaving 17 bases between them. Germline CDR1 is SGHTA and CDR2 is FQGNSA. The CDR3 reads CASSLTRPGKGTGELFF. The CDR3 coding sequence is TGTGCCAGCAGCTTAACCCGGCCGGGGAAGGGCACCGGGGAGCTGTTTTTT.

V gene TRBV27 combines with J gene TRBJ2-5; D gene unclear. CDR1 is MNHEY, CDR2 SMNVEV, per germline (reference sequence). The CDR3 consists of 13 residues. Trimming left V 3 bases short and J 6 bases short, with 11 bases between. CDR3 DNA sequence: TGTGCCAGCAGTTTGGCCGGTCCAAAGACCCAGTACTTC. Its protein is CASSLAGPKTQYF.